One and the same sample provided the 25 T cell receptor beta chains below, sequenced in a study of CD8 T cells in Susac syndrome. Random hexamers primed reverse transcription of about 0.45 to 1 ug RNA. TCRdb passed the immunoSEQ multiplex PCR reads through MiXCR, listing each CDR3 protein once. The table records about 210,000 distinct CDR3 sequences, roughly 92% of them present only once. What was sequenced was CD4+ T cells from PBMCs. The receptors derive from a human donor in good health.

This sequence joins TRBV6-4 and TRBJ1-2; 9 nucleotides match TRBD1. J gave up 5 bases and V 5 bases, and 6 bases lay outside the gene matches. The CDR3 runs 14 residues. Germline V gene sequence: CDR1 MRHNA, CDR2 SNTAGT. The CDR3 DNA is TGTGCCAGCAGTAACGGACAGGGGAGTTATGGCTACACCTTC. As protein: CASSNGQGSYGYTF.

The chain has TRBV18 and TRBJ1-1, with 7 bases fitting TRBD1. CDR3 size: 14 residues. Germline lookup yields CDR1 KGHSH and CDR2 LQKENI. V lost 3 bases to trimming and J lost 4 bases; unmatched junction nucleotides: 5. The CDR3 region is CASSPKAGGTEAFF. Here the CDR3 DNA reads TGTGCCAGCTCACCTAAGGCAGGGGGCACTGAAGCTTTCTTT. Variable domain in full (rest from reference TRBV18 and TRBJ1-1): NAGVMQNPRHLVRRRGQEARLRCSPMKGHSHVYWYRQLPEEGLKFMVYLQKENIIDESGMPKERFSAEFPKEGPSILRIQQVVRGDSAAYFCASSPKAGGTEAFFGQGTRLTVV.

The chain carries TRBV29-1 and TRBJ1-2; D ambiguous. V was trimmed by 3 bases and J by 8 bases, leaving 10 bases between them. The CDR3 contains 11 residues. The germline CDR1 and CDR2 sequences are SQVTM and ANQGSEA. CDR3 protein: CSVDRPQGYTF. CDR3 nucleotides: TGCAGCGTTGATAGGCCCCAGGGCTACACCTTC.

The chain recombines TRBV28 with TRBJ1-1; D gene uncertain. This CDR3 has 17 amino acids. Germline V CDR1 and CDR2: MDHEN, SYDVKM. The V gene lost 8 bases and the J gene lost 1 base, with 23 bases spanning the gap. CDR3 loop: CASRPRVGSGRNTEAFF. CDR3 DNA sequence: TGTGCCAGCCGGCCCCGGGTGGGGTCGGGGAGGAACACTGAAGCTTTCTTT.

This chain links TRBV20-1 with TRBJ1-5, with 8 bases fitting TRBD1. CDR1 DFQATT and CDR2 SNEGSKA come from the germline V gene (reference sequence). This CDR3 is built from 17 residues. V was pared by 6 bases and J by 6 bases, with 19 bases of the junction left unmatched. CDR3 sequence (DNA): TGCAGTGCCAGTGTGGTTCCCGTCGGCAGGGGGCTTCAGCCCCAGCATTTT. Its translation: CSASVVPVGRGLQPQHF.

This sequence joins TRBV7-9 and TRBJ2-3; no firm D call. The germline V gene has CDR1 SEHNR and CDR2 FQNEAQ (reference sequence). V shed 7 bases and J shed 5 bases, with 7 bases lying between them. CDR3 length equals 11 residues. The CDR3 region is CASILEDTQYF. Here the CDR3 DNA reads TGTGCCAGCATTCTCGAAGATACGCAGTATTTT.

J is TRBJ2-5 and V is TRBV27, with D maybe TRBD1 (6 bases). CDR1 is MNHEY, CDR2 SMNVEV, per germline (reference sequence). Trimming shortened V by 3 bases and J by 1 base, and 9 bases separated the two germline ends. CDR3 size: 14 residues. CDR3 nucleotides: TGTGCCAGCAGTTTGGGACAATTCCAAGAGACCCAGTACTTC. Translated, it gives CASSLGQFQETQYF.

This clonotype was picked up one time. The rearrangement links TRBV7-9 to TRBJ2-2; 10 nucleotides align to TRBD2. V lost 3 bases, J lost 4 bases, and 2 bases stayed unmatched. The CDR3 totals 15 residues. CDR1 and CDR2 (germline): SEHNR, FQNEAQ (reference sequence). CDR3 protein: CASSFKRGGTGELFF. In DNA form, the CDR3 reads TGTGCCAGCAGCTTCAAGCGGGGGGGCACCGGGGAGCTGTTTTTT.

This clonotype was observed a few times. This rearrangement joins TRBV18 to TRBJ1-1; D gene unclear. Germline-derived CDR1 and CDR2 are KGHSH and LQKENI. Trimming removed 6 bases at V and 5 bases at J, with 13 bases between. The CDR3 sequence is 13 residues long. CDR3 in DNA: TGTGCCAGCTCCCCCACGGGAGGGACTGAAGCTTTCTTT. Translating gives CASSPTGGTEAFF.

The rearrangement links TRBV3-1 to TRBJ2-3, with 10 positions matching TRBD2. V lost 0 bases to trimming and J lost 4 bases; unmatched junction nucleotides: 7. The CDR3 has 17 residues. Germline CDR1 is LGHDT and CDR2 is YNNKEL (reference sequence). The DNA of the CDR3 is TGTGCCAGCAGCCAAGATGATTTAGCGGGGGGCTCAGATACGCAGTATTTT. Its protein product is CASSQDDLAGGSDTQYF.

The rearrangement links TRBV3-1 to TRBJ1-1, with D possibly TRBD1 on 6 matching bases. Germline CDR1 is LGHDT and CDR2 is YNNKEL (reference sequence). CDR3 length: 13 amino acids. V lost 4 bases to trimming and J lost 10 bases, with 16 bases between them. The DNA for the CDR3 is TGTGCCAGCAGCCCTACGAGAGAAGGGGGAGCTTTCTTT. Translation gives CASSPTREGGAFF. The full variable domain, with the rest looked up from reference TRBV3-1 and TRBJ1-1, is DTAVSQTPKYLVTQMGNDKSIKCEQNLGHDTMYWYKQDSKKFLKIMFSYNNKELIINETVPNRFSPKSPDKAHLNLHINSLELGDSAVYFCASSPTREGGAFFGQGTRLTVV.

The chain recombines TRBV7-2 with TRBJ2-6, with 7 positions matching TRBD1. V shed 5 bases and J 4 bases; nucleotides not matched to a gene: 5. Germline values: CDR1 SGHTA, CDR2 FQGNSA. CDR3 size: 15 residues. The DNA of the CDR3 is TGTGCCAGCAGCATACAGGGGTCCGGGGCCAACGTCCTGACTTTC. Its translation: CASSIQGSGANVLTF.

The chain links TRBV5-1 to TRBJ2-1; maybe TRBD1 (5 bases). Trimming shortened V by 6 bases and J by 4 bases, and 11 bases separated the two germline ends. Per the germline V gene, CDR1 is SGHRS and CDR2 is YFSETQ. The length of the CDR3 is 13 residues. CDR3 region: CASTLTGYNEQFF. The CDR3, as DNA: TGCGCCAGCACCCTAACAGGATACAATGAGCAGTTCTTC.

This chain uses TRBV5-1 with TRBJ2-1; D remains ambiguous. The CDR3 covers 14 residues. Germline values: CDR1 SGHRS, CDR2 YFSETQ. Trimming removed 0 bases from V and 0 bases from J, with 4 bases in between. The CDR3: CASSLGDSYNEQFF. CDR3 bases: TGCGCCAGCAGCTTGGGTGACTCCTACAATGAGCAGTTCTTC.

The chain uses TRBV4-3 and TRBJ1-4; no clear D. Trimming left V 3 bases short and J 5 bases short, with 4 bases between. The CDR3 loop spans 12 amino acids. Germline CDR1 is LGHNA and CDR2 is YSLEER. CDR3 in DNA: TGCGCCAGCAGCCAGAGGAATGAAAAACTGTTTTTT. It is translated as CASSQRNEKLFF.

In its sample, this clonotype was seen a few times. The CDR3 region is CASSLSSGELFF. CDR3 DNA: TGTGCCAGCAGTCTATCGTCCGGGGAGCTGTTTTTT. J is TRBJ2-2 and V is TRBV28, with D uncertain. With 5 bases removed from V and 6 bases from J, the gap between germline ends came to 7 bases. The CDR3 loop spans 12 amino acids. CDR1 is MDHEN and CDR2 is SYDVKM in the germline V gene.

This rearrangement joins TRBV7-9 to TRBJ1-1; 7 nucleotides align to TRBD1. Per germline, CDR1 SEHNR and CDR2 FQNEAQ (reference sequence). V lost 5 bases, J lost 6 bases, and 9 bases stayed unmatched. This CDR3 spans 14 amino acids. The CDR3 nucleotides read TGTGCCAGCAGCGCAGAGACAGGGTACGCTGAAGCTTTCTTT. It codes for CASSAETGYAEAFF.

V is TRBV18 and J is TRBJ1-6; no definite D call. CDR3 length: 13 residues. Germline V gives CDR1 KGHSH, CDR2 LQKENI. V lost 3 bases and J 11 bases, leaving 11 bases between the germline ends. DNA of the CDR3: TGTGCCAGCTCACCTACGATTGAAACACCCCTCCACTTT. Protein: CASSPTIETPLHF. The full variable domain, with the rest looked up from reference TRBV18 and TRBJ1-6, is NAGVMQNPRHLVRRRGQEARLRCSPMKGHSHVYWYRQLPEEGLKFMVYLQKENIIDESGMPKERFSAEFPKEGPSILRIQQVVRGDSAAYFCASSPTIETPLHFGNGTRLTVT.

V is TRBV7-2 and J is TRBJ2-3; TRBD2 matches 10 bases. V shed 5 bases and J 3 bases; nucleotides not matched to a gene: 5. CDR3 length: 15 residues. The germline gives CDR1 SGHTA, CDR2 FQGNSA. CDR3 loop: CASSVGGLATDTQYF. DNA for the CDR3: TGTGCCAGCAGCGTGGGGGGACTAGCGACAGATACGCAGTATTTT.

The rearrangement uses TRBV28 and TRBJ2-7, with D unresolved. The CDR3 runs to 13 residues. Per germline, CDR1 MDHEN and CDR2 SYDVKM. The V end was cut by 6 bases, the J end by 2 bases, with 11 bases between. The CDR3 is CASRGTKAYEQYV. CDR3 sequence (DNA): TGTGCCAGCAGGGGAACGAAGGCCTACGAGCAGTACGTC.

The rearrangement uses TRBV12-5 and TRBJ2-7; D possibly corresponds to TRBD1 (7 bases). Trimming pared 1 base from V and 5 bases from J, leaving 21 bases between. In germline, CDR1 is LGHNT, CDR2 FRNRAP. CDR3 length: 17 amino acids. The CDR3 spells CASGLGPTGRSGDEQYV. The CDR3 coding sequence is TGTGCTAGTGGTTTGGGCCCGACAGGGAGGAGTGGGGACGAGCAGTACGTC.

The gene calls are TRBV12-3 or TRBV12-4 and TRBJ2-3; 7 bases line up with TRBD2. The CDR3 loop spans 15 amino acids. Unmatched junction bases numbered 9, after V lost 6 bases and J lost 3 bases. CDR3 amino acids: CASRVGLQITDTQYF. CDR3 nucleotides: TGTGCCAGCAGGGTGGGACTACAGATTACAGATACGCAGTATTTT.

DNA for the CDR3: TGTGCCAGCAGTTTCGGGACAGGGGGATCAACTGAGCAGTTCTTC. Translated: CASSFGTGGSTEQFF. J is TRBJ2-1 and V is TRBV6-2 or TRBV6-3; 11 bases are shared with TRBD1. V was clipped by 4 bases and J by 9 bases; unmatched bases: 8. Germline V CDR1 and CDR2: MNHEY, SVGEGT. CDR3 length equals 15 residues.

The genes are TRBV24-1 and TRBJ2-3, with a weak D call TRBD2 (6 bases). This CDR3 is built from 15 residues. CDR1 KGHDR and CDR2 SFDVKD come from the germline V gene. Trimming removed 3 bases at V and 3 bases at J, with 12 bases between. The CDR3 region is CATSDPSRGTDTQYF. The CDR3 bases are TGTGCCACCAGTGATCCCTCACGGGGGACAGATACGCAGTATTTT.

This chain uses TRBV28 with TRBJ2-7; D ambiguous. V dropped 3 bases and J dropped 3 bases, with 6 bases sitting between them. Germline lookup yields CDR1 MDHEN and CDR2 SYDVKM. CDR3 size: 12 residues. DNA of the CDR3: TGTGCCAGCAGTTTCAGTTACTACGAGCAGTACGTC. It yields the protein CASSFSYYEQYV.